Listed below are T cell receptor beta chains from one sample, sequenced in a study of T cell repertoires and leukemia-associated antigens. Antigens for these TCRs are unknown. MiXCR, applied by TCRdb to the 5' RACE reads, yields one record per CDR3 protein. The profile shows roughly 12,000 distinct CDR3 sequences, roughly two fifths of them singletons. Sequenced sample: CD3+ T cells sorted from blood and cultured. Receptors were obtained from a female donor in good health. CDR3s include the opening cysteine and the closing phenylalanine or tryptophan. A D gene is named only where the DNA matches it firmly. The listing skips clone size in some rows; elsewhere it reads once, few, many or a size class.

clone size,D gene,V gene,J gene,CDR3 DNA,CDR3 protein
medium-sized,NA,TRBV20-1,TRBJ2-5,TGCAGTGCCATCCAACCTAGTGGGGTTGGAGGGGAGACCCAGTACTTC,CSAIQPSGVGGETQYF
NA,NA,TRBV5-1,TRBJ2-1,TGCGCCAGCAGCTTGGAGGGGACTGACTACAGTGGGCAGTTCTTC,CASSLEGTDYSGQFF
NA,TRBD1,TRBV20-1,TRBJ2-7,TGCAGTGCTAGTGGGACAGGGGGCGTCGAGGACGAGCAGTACTTC,CSASGTGGVEDEQYF
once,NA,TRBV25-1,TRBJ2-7,TGTGCCAGCAGTGGGCCGGGGCACCCGAGAGGCGAGCAGTACTTC,CASSGPGHPRGEQYF
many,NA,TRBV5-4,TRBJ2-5,TGTGCCAGCAGTCGAGAGGGGGATCGACGAGAGACCCAGTACTTC,CASSREGDRRETQYF
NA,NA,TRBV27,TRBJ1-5,TGTGCCAGCAGTTCCCGGACCCCAAATCAGCCCCAGCATTTT,CASSSRTPNQPQHF
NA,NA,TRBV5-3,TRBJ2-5,TGTCCCAGAAGCCGTGCCATTATGACACAGAACCAAGAGACCCAGTACTTC,CPRSRAIMTQNQETQYF
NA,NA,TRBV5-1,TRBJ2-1,TGCGCCGGCGGCGCGCAGGGAGCAGGAGTGTCCTACAATGAGCAGTTCTTC,CAGGAQGAGVSYNEQFF
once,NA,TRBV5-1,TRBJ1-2,TGCGCCAGCAGCAGGGACCTAGGAGGCTACACCTTC,CASSRDLGGYTF
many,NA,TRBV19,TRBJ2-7,TGTGCCAGTAGTATAGGTGCCGAGCCCAATACCTACGAGCAGTACTTC,CASSIGAEPNTYEQYF
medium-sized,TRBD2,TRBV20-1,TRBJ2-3,TGCAGTGCCAGGGGTCTAGCGGGAGCCACAGATACGCAGTATTTT,CSARGLAGATDTQYF
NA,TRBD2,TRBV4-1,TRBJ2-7,TGCGCCAGCAGCCAAGTACCTAGCGGGTACGAGCAGTACTTC,CASSQVPSGYEQYF
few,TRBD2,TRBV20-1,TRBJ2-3,TGCAGTGCCCGGACTAGCGGGGAGGTAGATACGCAGTATTTT,CSARTSGEVDTQYF
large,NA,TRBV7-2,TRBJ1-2,TGTGCCAGCAGCTTAGTCCGGACATCCTATGGCTACACCTTC,CASSLVRTSYGYTF
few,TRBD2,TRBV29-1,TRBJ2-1,TGCAGCCTTGCCCAGGAGCTAGCGGGGAGCTACAATGAGCAGTTCTTC,CSLAQELAGSYNEQFF
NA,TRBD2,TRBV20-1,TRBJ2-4,TGCAGTGCCGAAAGCGGGAGGAGTAACATTCAGTACTTC,CSAESGRSNIQYF
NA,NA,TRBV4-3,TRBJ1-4,TGCGCCAACAGCCATGGAGGCAGGGCCCCTAATGAAAAACTGTTTTTT,CANSHGGRAPNEKLFF
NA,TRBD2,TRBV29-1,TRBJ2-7,TGCAGCGCCGGCGGGGGTACAGAGGGACTAGCGGTACACGAGCAGTACTTC,CSAGGGTEGLAVHEQYF
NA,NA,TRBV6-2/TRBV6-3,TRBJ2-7,TGTGCCAGCAGCCGGGGCCTGTACGAGCAGTACTTC,CASSRGLYEQYF
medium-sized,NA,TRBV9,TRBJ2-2,TGTGCCAGCAGCGTAGGCCATTCGAACACCGGGGAGCTGTTTTTT,CASSVGHSNTGELFF
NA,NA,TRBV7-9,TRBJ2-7,TGTGCCAGCAGCTACGATCCCTACGAGCAGTACTTC,CASSYDPYEQYF
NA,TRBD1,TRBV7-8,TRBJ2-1,TGTGCCAGCACTCAGGGGACAGGGAATGTAGATGAGCAGTTCTTC,CASTQGTGNVDEQFF
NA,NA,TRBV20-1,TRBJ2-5,TGCAGTGCTAGTCAAGAGACCCAGTACTTC,CSASQETQYF
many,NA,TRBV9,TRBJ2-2,TGTGCCAGCAGCGTAGCCGGTAGGAACACCGGGGAGCTGTTTTTT,CASSVAGRNTGELFF
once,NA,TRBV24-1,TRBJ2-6,TGTGCCACCAAAGATTCTGGGGCCAACGTCCTGACTTTC,CATKDSGANVLTF
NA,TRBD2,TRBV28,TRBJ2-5,TGTGCCATGAGCCCGGGGGGGGAAGGAGAGACCCAGTACTTC,CAMSPGGEGETQYF
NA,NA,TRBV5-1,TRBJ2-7,TGCGCCAGCAGCCACGGAACTAGCTACGAGCAGTACTTC,CASSHGTSYEQYF
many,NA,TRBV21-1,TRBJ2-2,TGTGCCAGCACCTCCGGGACATCAAACACCGGGGAGCTGTTTTTT,CASTSGTSNTGELFF
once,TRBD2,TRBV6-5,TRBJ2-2,TGTGCCAGCTACGGGGTAGCGGGAGTCACCGGGGAGCTGTTTTTT,CASYGVAGVTGELFF
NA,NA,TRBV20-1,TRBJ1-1,TGCAGTGCTAGGGGGAATTCACCGAACACTGAAGCTTTCTTT,CSARGNSPNTEAFF
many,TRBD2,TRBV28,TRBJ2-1,TGTGCCAGCAGCAGCGGGGCCTACAATGAGCAGTTCTTC,CASSSGAYNEQFF
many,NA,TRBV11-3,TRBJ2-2,TGTGCCAGCAGCTTAGATCGTGGGGGCTTCGCCGGGGAGCTGTTTTTT,CASSLDRGGFAGELFF
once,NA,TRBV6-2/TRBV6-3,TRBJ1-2,TGTGCCAGCAGTTACCGGGGATTCCCCCATGGCCACACCTTC,CASSYRGFPHGHTF
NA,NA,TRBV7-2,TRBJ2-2,TGTCCGAGCAGCTTTGGTAGCGAGCCCACCGGGGAGCTGTTTTTT,CPSSFGSEPTGELFF
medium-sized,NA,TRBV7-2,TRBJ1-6,TGTGCCAGCTCAAGGGCGGCCGAGCCTTCACCCCTCCACTTT,CASSRAAEPSPLHF